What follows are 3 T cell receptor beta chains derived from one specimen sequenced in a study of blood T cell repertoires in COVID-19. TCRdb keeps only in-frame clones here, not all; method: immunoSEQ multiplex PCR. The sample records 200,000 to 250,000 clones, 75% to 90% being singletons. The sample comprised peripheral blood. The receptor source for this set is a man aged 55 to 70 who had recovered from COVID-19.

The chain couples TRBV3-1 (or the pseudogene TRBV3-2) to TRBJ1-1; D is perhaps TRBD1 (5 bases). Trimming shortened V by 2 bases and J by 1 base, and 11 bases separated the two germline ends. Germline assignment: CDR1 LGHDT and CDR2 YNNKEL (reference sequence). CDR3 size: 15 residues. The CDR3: CASSQWGQGNTEAFF. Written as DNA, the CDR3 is TGTGCCAGCAGCCAATGGGGTCAGGGGAACACTGAAGCTTTCTTT.

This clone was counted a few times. CDR3 in DNA: TGTGCCAGCAGTTACTCCAGACAGGGGATTGGAGGCTACACCTTC. It is translated as CASSYSRQGIGGYTF. The chain couples TRBV6-2 or TRBV6-3 to TRBJ1-2; 8 positions match TRBD1. The J segment lost 8 bases and the V segment lost 0 bases, leaving 8 bases of the junction unmatched. Germline loops: CDR1 MNHEY, CDR2 SVGEGT. There are 15 residues in the CDR3.

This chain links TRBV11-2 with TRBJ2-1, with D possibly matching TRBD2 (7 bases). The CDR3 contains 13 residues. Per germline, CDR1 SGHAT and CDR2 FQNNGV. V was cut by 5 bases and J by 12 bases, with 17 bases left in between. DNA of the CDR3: TGTGCCAGCAGCCGAACCGGGGGGCGGGGGCAGTTCTTC. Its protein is CASSRTGGRGQFF.